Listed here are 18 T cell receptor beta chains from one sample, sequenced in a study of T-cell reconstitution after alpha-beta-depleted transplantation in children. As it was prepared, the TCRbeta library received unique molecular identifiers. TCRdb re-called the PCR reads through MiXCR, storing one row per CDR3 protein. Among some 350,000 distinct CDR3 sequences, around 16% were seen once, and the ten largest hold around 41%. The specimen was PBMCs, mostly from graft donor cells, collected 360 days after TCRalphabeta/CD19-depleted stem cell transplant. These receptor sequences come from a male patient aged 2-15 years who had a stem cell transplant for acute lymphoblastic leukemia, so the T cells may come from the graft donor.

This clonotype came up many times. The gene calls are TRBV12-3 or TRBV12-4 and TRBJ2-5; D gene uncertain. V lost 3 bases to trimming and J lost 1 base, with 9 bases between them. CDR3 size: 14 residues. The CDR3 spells CASSFDPFQETQYF. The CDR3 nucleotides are TGTGCCAGCAGTTTTGACCCTTTCCAAGAGACCCAGTACTTC.

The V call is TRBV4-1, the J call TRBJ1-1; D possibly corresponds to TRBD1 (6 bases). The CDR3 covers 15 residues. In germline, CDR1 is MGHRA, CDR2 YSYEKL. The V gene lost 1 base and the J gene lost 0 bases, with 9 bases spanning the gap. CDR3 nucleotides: TGCGCCAGCAGCCAAGCGGGGGCTATGAACACTGAAGCTTTCTTT. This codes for CASSQAGAMNTEAFF.

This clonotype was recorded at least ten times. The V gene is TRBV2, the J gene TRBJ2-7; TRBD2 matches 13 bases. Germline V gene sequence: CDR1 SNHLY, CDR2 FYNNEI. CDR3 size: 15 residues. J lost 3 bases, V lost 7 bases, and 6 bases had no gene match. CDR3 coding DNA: TGTGCCAGCAAACCTGGGACTAGCGGGAACTACGAGCAGTACTTC. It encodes CASKPGTSGNYEQYF.

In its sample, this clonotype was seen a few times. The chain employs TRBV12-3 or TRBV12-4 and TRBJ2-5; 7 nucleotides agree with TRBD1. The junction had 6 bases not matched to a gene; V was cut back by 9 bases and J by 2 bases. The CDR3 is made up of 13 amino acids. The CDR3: CARLETGQETQYF. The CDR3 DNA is TGTGCCAGGCTAGAGACAGGGCAAGAGACCCAGTACTTC.

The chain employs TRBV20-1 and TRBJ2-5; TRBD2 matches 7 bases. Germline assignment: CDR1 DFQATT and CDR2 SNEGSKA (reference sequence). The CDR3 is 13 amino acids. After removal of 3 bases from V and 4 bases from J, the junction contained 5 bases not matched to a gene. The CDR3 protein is CSASAGAGETQYF. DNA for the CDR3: TGCAGTGCTAGTGCGGGAGCGGGAGAGACCCAGTACTTC.

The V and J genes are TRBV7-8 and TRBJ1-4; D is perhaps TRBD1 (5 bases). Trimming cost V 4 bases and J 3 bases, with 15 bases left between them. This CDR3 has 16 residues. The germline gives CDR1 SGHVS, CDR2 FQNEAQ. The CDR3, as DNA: TGTGCCAGCAGCTCCCCTGGGGCTGGGGCTAATGAAAAACTGTTTTTT. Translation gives CASSSPGAGANEKLFF.

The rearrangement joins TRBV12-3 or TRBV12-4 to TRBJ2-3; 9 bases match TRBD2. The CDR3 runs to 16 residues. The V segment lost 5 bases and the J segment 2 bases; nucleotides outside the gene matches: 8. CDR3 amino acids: CASSLLAGGSTDTQYF. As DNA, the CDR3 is TGTGCCAGCAGTCTCCTTGCGGGAGGGTCCACAGATACGCAGTATTTT.

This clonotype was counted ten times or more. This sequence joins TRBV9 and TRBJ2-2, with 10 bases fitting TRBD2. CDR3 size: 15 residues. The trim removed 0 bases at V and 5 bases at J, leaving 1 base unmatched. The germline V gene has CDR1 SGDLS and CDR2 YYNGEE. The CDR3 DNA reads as TGTGCCAGCAGCGTAGTAGCGGGAGGTACCGGGGAGCTGTTTTTT. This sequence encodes CASSVVAGGTGELFF.

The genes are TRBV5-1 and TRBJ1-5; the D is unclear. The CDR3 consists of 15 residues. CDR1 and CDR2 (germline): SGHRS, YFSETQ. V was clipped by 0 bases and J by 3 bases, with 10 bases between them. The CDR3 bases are TGCGCCAGCAGCTTGGACTCGGGGTACAATCAGCCCCAGCATTTT. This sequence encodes CASSLDSGYNQPQHF.

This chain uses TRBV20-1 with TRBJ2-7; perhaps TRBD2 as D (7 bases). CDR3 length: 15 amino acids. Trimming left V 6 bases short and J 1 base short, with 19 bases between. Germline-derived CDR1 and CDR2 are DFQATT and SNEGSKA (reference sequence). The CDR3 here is CSAPDRLAVSYEQYF. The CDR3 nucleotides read TGCAGTGCGCCGGACAGACTAGCTGTGTCCTACGAGCAGTACTTC.

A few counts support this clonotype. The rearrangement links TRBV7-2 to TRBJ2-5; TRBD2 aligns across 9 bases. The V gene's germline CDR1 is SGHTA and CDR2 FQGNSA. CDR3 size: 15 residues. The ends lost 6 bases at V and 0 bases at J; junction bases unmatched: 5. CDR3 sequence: CASRRLAENQETQYF. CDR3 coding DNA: TGTGCCAGCAGGAGACTAGCGGAAAACCAAGAGACCCAGTACTTC.

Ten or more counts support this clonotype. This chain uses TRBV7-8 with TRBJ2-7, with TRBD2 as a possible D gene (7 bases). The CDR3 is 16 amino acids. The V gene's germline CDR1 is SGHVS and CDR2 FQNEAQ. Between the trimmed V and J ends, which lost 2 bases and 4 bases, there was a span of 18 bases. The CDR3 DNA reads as TGTGCCAGCAGCTTAATAGGGGGGGTGCTCCAATACGAGCAGTACTTC. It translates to CASSLIGGVLQYEQYF.

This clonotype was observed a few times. This CDR3 is CASTSGGDTQYF. The CDR3 DNA sequence: TGTGCCAGCACCTCGGGGGGAGATACGCAGTATTTT. The chain employs TRBV5-4 and TRBJ2-3; TRBD2 matches 7 bases. Germline V gene sequence: CDR1 SGHNT, CDR2 YYREEE (reference sequence). The CDR3 has 12 residues. V lost 6 bases, J lost 5 bases, and 3 bases stayed unmatched. Looking up the rest from reference TRBV5-4 and TRBJ2-3 gives the full variable domain: ETGVTQSPTHLIKTRGQQVTLRCSSQSGHNTVSWYQQALGQGPQFIFQYYREEENGRGNFPPRFSGLQFPNYSSELNVNALELDDSALYLCASTSGGDTQYFGPGTRLTVL.

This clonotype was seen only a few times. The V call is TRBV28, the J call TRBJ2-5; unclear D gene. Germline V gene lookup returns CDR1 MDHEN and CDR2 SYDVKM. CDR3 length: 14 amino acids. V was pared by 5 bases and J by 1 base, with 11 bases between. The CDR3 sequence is CASSKTDLQETQYF. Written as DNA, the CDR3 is TGTGCCAGCAGTAAAACAGATCTCCAAGAGACCCAGTACTTC.

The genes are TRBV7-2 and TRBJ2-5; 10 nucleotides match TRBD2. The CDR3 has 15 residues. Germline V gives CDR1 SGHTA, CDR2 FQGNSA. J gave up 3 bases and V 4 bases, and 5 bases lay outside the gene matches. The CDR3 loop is CASSWLAGAKETQYF. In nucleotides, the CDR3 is TGTGCCAGCAGCTGGCTAGCGGGAGCAAAAGAGACCCAGTACTTC.

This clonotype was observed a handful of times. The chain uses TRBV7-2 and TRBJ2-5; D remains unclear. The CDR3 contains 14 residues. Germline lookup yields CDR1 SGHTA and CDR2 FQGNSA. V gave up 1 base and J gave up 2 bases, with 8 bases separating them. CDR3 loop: CASSLDVGQETQYF. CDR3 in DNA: TGTGCCAGCAGCTTAGATGTCGGTCAAGAGACCCAGTACTTC.

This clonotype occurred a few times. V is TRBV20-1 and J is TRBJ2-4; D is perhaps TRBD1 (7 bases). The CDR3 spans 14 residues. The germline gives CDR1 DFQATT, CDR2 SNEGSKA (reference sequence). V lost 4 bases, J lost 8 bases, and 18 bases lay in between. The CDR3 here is CSAKVQGGLYIQYF. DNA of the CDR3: TGCAGTGCTAAAGTTCAGGGGGGCCTTTACATTCAGTACTTC.

CDR3 DNA sequence: TGCGCCAGCAGCCAATTTGCGACAGGGTTGGCCCTTAAAAACATTCAGTACTTC. Residues: CASSQFATGLALKNIQYF. The V and J genes are TRBV4-1 and TRBJ2-4; 7 bases agree with TRBD1. Germline CDR1 MGHRA, CDR2 YSYEKL. The CDR3 loop spans 18 amino acids. With V trimmed by 2 bases and J by 4 bases, 14 bases remained unmatched.